This T cell receptor (beta chain) was retrieved from a study of blood T cell repertoires in COVID-19. As for the study in general: The origin of the acute and convalescent COVID-19 samples was the United States, Italy and Spain.

The ends were cut back, 7 bases at V and 7 bases at J, with 11 bases in the middle. The germline gives CDR1 MNHEY, CDR2 SMNVEV (reference sequence). The CDR3 sequence is 13 residues long. Produced via immunoSEQ multiplex PCR; TCRdb's table is partial and in-frame only. Among approximately 400,000 clones, just over 90% were seen once, and the ten largest hold over 0.7%. Someone with COVID-19 had been met by exposed participants within 2 weeks before study entry. The specimen sequenced was PBMCs or T cells enriched from blood (not recorded which). The receptor was derived from a woman aged 40 to 55 who had been exposed to COVID-19. The chain links TRBV27 to TRBJ1-6, with D unresolved. The CDR3 sequence: CASTTAGNSPLHF. The CDR3 nucleotides are TGTGCCAGCACCACGGCGGGGAATTCACCCCTCCACTTT.